The entry below describes one T cell receptor beta chain. Its antigen is undetermined. TCRdb reprocessed the 5' RACE reads via MiXCR and lists one record per CDR3 protein. Of approximately 300,000 distinct CDR3 sequences in the sample, about a fifth were seen once. The entry originates in a study of CD8 T cells in ankylosing spondylitis. Overall study findings and caveats: Researchers reportedly found disease-linked clones significantly enriched in matched ankylosing spondylitis synovial fluid. Ankylosing spondylitis blood appeared to be characterized by a TCR beta motif of several highly homologous variants. Certain motif variants had earlier appeared in reactive arthritis synovial fluid and blood.

Trimming pared 7 bases from V and 6 bases from J, leaving 13 bases between. The V gene's germline CDR1 is MNHEY and CDR2 SVGAGI. The CDR3 consists of 12 residues. This receptor was taken from a female donor with ankylosing spondylitis or in good health (not recorded which). What was sequenced was blood, either unsorted or a sorted T cell fraction (not recorded which). This chain uses TRBV6-5 with TRBJ2-7, with D perhaps matching TRBD2 (7 bases). CDR3 region: CASMGGQGEQYF. Written as DNA, the CDR3 is TGTGCCAGCATGGGGGGGCAGGGCGAGCAGTACTTC.